This T cell receptor (beta chain) was recovered during a study of cytotoxic CD8 clonotypes in ibrutinib-treated CLL. Study overall: Once patients had received a median about eleven months of treatment, range 6 to 36, response samples were obtained.

General study points: Public clonotypes showed up rarely, and on treatment they shrank or held steady.

This CDR3 has 11 amino acids. Germline CDR1 reads MNHNS; CDR2 reads SASEGT. V was clipped by 3 bases and J by 7 bases, with 7 bases between them. Of note for this clone: Its antigen is undetermined.

The method was immunoSEQ multiplex PCR; TCRdb's version includes in-frame clones alone and lacks a portion of them. Of approximately 130,000 clones listed, around four fifths were seen once; the top ten hold around 3.3%. The sequence was collected from a human donor with chronic lymphocytic leukemia. The chain has TRBV6-1 and TRBJ2-7; D gene ambiguous. Source: PBMCs, taken after 24 months of ibrutinib treatment. The CDR3 coding sequence is TGTGCCAGCAGTGAGACGCGGGAGCAGTACTTC. Translated: CASSETREQYF.